Presented here are 8 T cell receptor beta chains from one specimen sequenced in a study of neoadjuvant anti-PD-1 for oral cavity cancer. Only in-frame clones appear in the TCRdb table, and some are missing; sequencing was by immunoSEQ multiplex PCR. The table includes 7,000 to 8,000 clones, approximately 54% detected once. The sequencing used tumor tissue, collected before nivolumab (anti-PD-1) treatment. The receptors originated from a person aged 35-79 years with oral cavity squamous cell carcinoma.

The chain is built from TRBV12-5 and TRBJ2-2, with 7 bases aligning to TRBD2. The CDR3 runs to 14 residues. Germline assignment: CDR1 LGHNT and CDR2 FRNRAP. The J segment lost 6 bases and the V segment lost 8 bases, leaving 9 bases of the junction unmatched. CDR3 sequence reads: CASRTGGLSGELFF. Written as DNA, the CDR3 is TGTGCTAGTAGGACCGGGGGGTTGTCCGGGGAGCTGTTTTTT.

The chain combines TRBV4-1 with TRBJ2-7, with 9 bases lining up with TRBD1. CDR1 is MGHRA, CDR2 YSYEKL, per germline. The trim removed 1 base at V and 4 bases at J, leaving 5 bases unmatched. The CDR3 loop spans 15 amino acids. The CDR3 DNA reads as TGCGCCAGCAGCCAAGGAGGGACAGGGTTATACGAGCAGTACTTC. This gives the protein CASSQGGTGLYEQYF.

This chain connects TRBV19 to TRBJ1-1; maybe TRBD1 (6 bases). V was pared by 7 bases and J by 0 bases, with 15 bases between. Germline values: CDR1 LNHDA, CDR2 SQIVND (reference sequence). CDR3 size: 15 residues. The CDR3 region is CASTKGGDLNTEAFF. CDR3 nucleotides: TGTGCCAGTACCAAAGGGGGAGACTTGAACACTGAAGCTTTCTTT.

The chain has TRBV5-1 and TRBJ2-4; D possibly matches TRBD1 or TRBD2 (5 bases each). V was clipped by 4 bases and J by 0 bases, with 14 bases between them. The CDR3 runs to 16 residues. CDR1 and CDR2 (germline): SGHRS, YFSETQ. The CDR3 DNA is TGCGCCAGCAGCGGGGCGGAGAGGGGAGCCAAAAACATTCAGTACTTC. Translation: CASSGAERGAKNIQYF.

The rearrangement joins TRBV7-9 to TRBJ2-3; 11 bases are shared with TRBD2. Germline loops: CDR1 SEHNR, CDR2 FQNEAQ (reference sequence). This CDR3 contains 15 residues. V was clipped by 1 base and J by 3 bases; unmatched bases: 0. CDR3 sequence (DNA): TGTGCCAGCAGCTTAGGGACTAGCGGGACAGATACGCAGTATTTT. Protein: CASSLGTSGTDTQYF.

The chain employs TRBV5-1 and TRBJ2-5; 12 nucleotides agree with TRBD2. The CDR3 loop spans 18 amino acids. The junction had 7 bases not matched to a gene; V was cut back by 0 bases and J by 1 base. Germline CDR1 is SGHRS and CDR2 is YFSETQ. The CDR3 here is CASSLGLAGDPSQETQYF. CDR3 nucleotide sequence: TGCGCCAGCAGCTTGGGACTAGCGGGGGATCCGAGCCAAGAGACCCAGTACTTC.

The chain links TRBV14 to TRBJ2-1; D remains unclear. The CDR3 spans 12 residues. Trimming took 1 base from V and 6 from J, leaving 4 bases between them. From germline, CDR1 is SGHDN and CDR2 FVKESK. CDR3 residues: CASSQASNEQFF. The CDR3 nucleotides are TGTGCCAGCAGCCAAGCCAGCAATGAGCAGTTCTTC.

The chain couples TRBV18 to TRBJ2-1, with 11 bases aligning to TRBD2. Losses at the gene ends were 6 bases for V and 0 bases for J; bases not matched to a gene: 7. Per germline, CDR1 KGHSH and CDR2 LQKENI. CDR3 length: 17 residues. The CDR3 nucleotides are TGTGCCAGCTCCGGGACTAGCGGTATTAGCTCCTACAATGAGCAGTTCTTC. It is translated as CASSGTSGISSYNEQFF.